Listed here are 15 T cell receptor beta chains from one sample, sequenced in a study of T-cell memory formation after mild COVID-19. TCRdb redid the calling of the 5' RACE reads with MiXCR, one entry per CDR3 protein. This table holds 470,000 or so distinct CDR3 sequences, over 15% found once. The source material was PBMCs or a T cell subset sorted from them (not recorded which). The receptors originated from an adult woman who had mild COVID-19 (a few samples of this study predate the infection). Cell type and time point are not known.

This clonotype appeared a few times. This chain uses TRBV9 with TRBJ1-1, with 8 bases matching TRBD1. The CDR3 contains 16 residues. With 1 base clipped from V and 2 bases from J, the junction kept 7 bases outside the gene matches. The germline V gene encodes CDR1 SGDLS and CDR2 YYNGEE. In DNA, the CDR3 is TGTGCCAGCAGCGTACCAACAGGGGGGCCTAACACTGAAGCTTTCTTT. Its protein is CASSVPTGGPNTEAFF.

This clonotype was counted between two and nine times. The V call is TRBV12-3 or TRBV12-4, the J call TRBJ2-7; tentatively, D is TRBD2 (6 bases). The V end lost 2 bases, the J end lost 3 bases, and 17 bases lay between the germline ends. This CDR3 contains 16 residues. The CDR3 is CASSLKSGGLLYEQYF. DNA of the CDR3: TGTGCCAGCAGTTTAAAATCCGGGGGACTTCTCTACGAGCAGTACTTC.

Comment on this clonotype: One end of the junction fails to match germline, which may point to a read error. The chain employs TRBV3-1 and TRBJ1-1, with D perhaps matching TRBD1 (5 bases). Looked up from germline, CDR1 is LGHDT and CDR2 is YNNKEL (reference sequence). This CDR3 comprises 14 residues. The CDR3 DNA sequence: TGTGGCAGCAGCCCCGGGGCGATAGACACTGAAGCTTTCTTT. This translates into CGSSPGAIDTEAFF.

V gene TRBV21-1 combines with J gene TRBJ2-7; the table's D call of TRBD1 was not tested on the DNA. TRBV21-1 is designated a pseudogene. The CDR3 is 14 residues long. The CDR3: CASTCQAPLEEQYF. The CDR3 DNA follows: TGTGCCAGCACATGCCAGGCCCCCCTCGAGGAGCAGTACTTC.

This sequence joins TRBV15 and TRBJ1-1; D might be TRBD1 (6 bases). This CDR3 region has 16 residues. The ends were cut back, 4 bases at V and 5 bases at J, with 20 bases in the middle. The germline gives CDR1 LNHNV, CDR2 YYDKDF (reference sequence). The CDR3, as DNA: TGTGCCACCAGCATATCGGGACACCCGACGGGGACTGAAGCTTTCTTT. Residues: CATSISGHPTGTEAFF. The full variable domain, in which reference TRBV15 and TRBJ1-1 provide the parts outside the CDR3, is DAMVIQNPRYQVTQFGKPVTLSCSQTLNHNVMYWYQQKSSQAPKLLFHYYDKDFNNEADTPDNFQSRRPNTSFCFLDIRSPGLGDTAMYLCATSISGHPTGTEAFFGQGTRLTVV.

This clonotype was observed a handful of times. The chain combines TRBV24-1 with TRBJ2-2; 7 positions match TRBD1. Germline loops: CDR1 KGHDR, CDR2 SFDVKD. V lost 6 bases and J lost 2; bases outside the gene matches: 5. This CDR3 comprises 15 residues. The CDR3: CATSLTGSNTGELFF. CDR3 nucleotide sequence: TGTGCCACCAGTTTGACAGGGTCCAACACCGGGGAGCTGTTTTTT.

This clonotype was found a few times. The rearrangement uses TRBV29-1 and TRBJ1-1; D gene uncertain. CDR1 is SQVTM, CDR2 ANQGSEA, per germline. V dropped 4 bases and J dropped 1 base, with 4 bases sitting between them. The CDR3 is 11 amino acids. The CDR3 nucleotides read TGCAGCGTTGGGAGGAACACTGAAGCTTTCTTT. It specifies CSVGRNTEAFF. The full variable domain, its missing parts supplied by reference TRBV29-1 and TRBJ1-1, is SAVISQKPSRDICQRGTSLTIQCQVDSQVTMMFWYRQQPGQSLTLIATANQGSEATYESGFVIDKFPISRPNLTFSTLTVSNMSPEDSSIYLCSVGRNTEAFFGQGTRLTVV.

This clonotype was recorded a few times. V and J are TRBV7-9 and TRBJ1-1; possibly TRBD1 for D (6 bases). Germline CDR1 reads SEHNR; CDR2 reads FQNEAQ (reference sequence). The germline V and J ends were trimmed by 6 bases and 1 base, with 15 bases remaining between them. The CDR3 length is 15 residues. CDR3: CASRSLRGQNTEAFF. CDR3 bases: TGTGCCAGCAGATCCCTCAGGGGACAGAACACTGAAGCTTTCTTT.

In DNA form, the CDR3 reads TGTGCCAGCAGAGCCCCAGCGGCGAGCACAGATACGCAGTATTTT. Translated: CASRAPAASTDTQYF. The chain recombines TRBV27 with TRBJ2-3; D is possibly TRBD2 (5 bases). Germline V gene lookup returns CDR1 MNHEY and CDR2 SMNVEV (reference sequence). Trimming stripped 6 bases from V and 0 bases from J, with 13 bases between. The CDR3 covers 15 residues.

This clonotype was counted a few times. This sequence joins TRBV6-1 and TRBJ1-6; no reliable D call. Trimming cost V 1 base and J 4 bases, with 5 bases left between them. Germline assignment: CDR1 MNHNS and CDR2 SASEGT. The CDR3 loop spans 14 amino acids. The CDR3 coding sequence is TGTGCCAGCAGTGAAGTGGGATATAATTCACCCCTCCACTTT. Protein: CASSEVGYNSPLHF.

In its sample, this clonotype was seen many times. V usage is TRBV7-9 and J usage is TRBJ2-5, with D perhaps matching TRBD1 or TRBD2 (5 bases each). Trimming stripped 5 bases from V and 5 bases from J, with 6 bases between. This CDR3 is built from 11 residues. Germline V gene lookup returns CDR1 SEHNR and CDR2 FQNEAQ (reference sequence). In DNA form, the CDR3 reads TGTGCCAGCAGCGAGGGGGAGACCCAGTACTTC. Translated: CASSEGETQYF.

The rearrangement joins TRBV4-1 to TRBJ1-1; D is ambiguous. Trimming left V 0 bases short and J 5 bases short, with 10 bases between. Germline V gives CDR1 MGHRA, CDR2 YSYEKL. This CDR3 spans 14 amino acids. The CDR3 sequence is CASSQDNRWTEAFF. The CDR3 DNA follows: TGCGCCAGCAGCCAAGATAATCGATGGACTGAAGCTTTCTTT.

Only a few counts were recorded for this clonotype. V is TRBV5-5 and J is TRBJ1-4, with 9 bases lining up with TRBD1. Trimming cost V 0 bases and J 6 bases; bases outside gene matches: 6. Germline loops: CDR1 SGHKS, CDR2 YYEKEE (reference sequence). There are 16 residues in the CDR3. CDR3 nucleotide sequence: TGTGCCAGCAGCTTGGGGGGACAGGGCTCGTATGAAAAACTGTTTTTT. Its translation: CASSLGGQGSYEKLFF.

This clonotype was recorded a few times. The chain is built from TRBV7-8 and TRBJ2-1; D perhaps matches TRBD1 (6 bases). Trimming removed 4 bases from V and 4 bases from J, with 20 bases in between. The CDR3 contains 17 residues. CDR1 and CDR2 from the germline V gene are SGHVS and FQNEAQ. CDR3 DNA: TGTGCCAGCAGCTCATGGACAGTAATAAGGCAGTACAATGAGCAGTTCTTC. This gives the protein CASSSWTVIRQYNEQFF.

J is TRBJ1-2 and V is TRBV12-3 or TRBV12-4, with a weak D call TRBD1 (5 bases). The V end was cut by 3 bases, the J end by 4 bases, with 12 bases between. CDR3 length equals 14 residues. CDR3 sequence reads: CASSLGDVFYGYTF. The CDR3 bases are TGTGCCAGCAGTTTGGGGGACGTATTCTATGGCTACACCTTC.